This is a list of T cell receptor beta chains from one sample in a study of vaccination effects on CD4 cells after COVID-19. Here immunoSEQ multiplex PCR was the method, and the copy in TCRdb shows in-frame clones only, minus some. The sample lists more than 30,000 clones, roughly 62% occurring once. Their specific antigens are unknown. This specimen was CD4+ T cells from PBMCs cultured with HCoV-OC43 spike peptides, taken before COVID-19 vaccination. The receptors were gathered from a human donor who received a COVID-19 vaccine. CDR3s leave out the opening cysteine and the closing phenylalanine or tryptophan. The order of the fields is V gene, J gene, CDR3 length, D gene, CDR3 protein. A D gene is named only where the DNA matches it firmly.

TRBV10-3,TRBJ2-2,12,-,AISPDRNTGELF
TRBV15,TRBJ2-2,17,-,ATSRDTGTALVYTGELF
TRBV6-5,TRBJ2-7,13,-,ASSLLGSFSYEQY
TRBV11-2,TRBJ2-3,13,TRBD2,ASSRTSGPTDTQY
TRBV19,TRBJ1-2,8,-,ATGDYGYT
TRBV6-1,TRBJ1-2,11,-,ASSELSHYGYT
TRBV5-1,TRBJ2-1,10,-,ASSLTGYEQF
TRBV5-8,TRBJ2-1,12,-,ASSLQDSYNEQF
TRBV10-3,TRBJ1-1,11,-,AIRLGGATEAF
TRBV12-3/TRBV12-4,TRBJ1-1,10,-,ASSLLNTEAF
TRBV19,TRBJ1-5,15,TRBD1,ANIVLAGGFSNQPQH
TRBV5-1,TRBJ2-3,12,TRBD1,ASSPDRGTDTQY
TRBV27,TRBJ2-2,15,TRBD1,ASSFFRGQVNTGELF
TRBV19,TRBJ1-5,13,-,ASVRVGGGGQPQH
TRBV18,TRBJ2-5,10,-,ASSPGQETQY
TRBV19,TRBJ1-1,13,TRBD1,ASRIGTGSGQKAF
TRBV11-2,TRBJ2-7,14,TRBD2,ASSLGVGLAGEEQY
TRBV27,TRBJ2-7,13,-,ASSLSRGPTYEQY
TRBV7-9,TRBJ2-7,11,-,ASSLDSRHEQY
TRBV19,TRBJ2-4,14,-,ASSMEGALAKNIQY
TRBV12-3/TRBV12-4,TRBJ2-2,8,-,ASSNGELF
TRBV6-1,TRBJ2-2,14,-,ASSEIGQPPRGELF
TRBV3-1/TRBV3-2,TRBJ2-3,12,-,ASSQGRGRATQY
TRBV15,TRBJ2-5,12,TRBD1,ATSPDREQETQY
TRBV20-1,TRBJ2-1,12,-,SASKTGEGYEQF
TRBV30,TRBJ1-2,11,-,ACPKCWNYGYT
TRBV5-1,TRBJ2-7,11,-,ASSLGQSDEQY
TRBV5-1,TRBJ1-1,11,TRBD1,ASSLTGGTEAF
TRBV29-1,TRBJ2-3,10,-,SVVTGGDTQY
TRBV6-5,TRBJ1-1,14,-,ASSYSLQGGNTEAF
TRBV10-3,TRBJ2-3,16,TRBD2,AISGTSGGHSSTDTQY